This TCR beta chain stems from a study of identical twins. TCRdb independently ran MiXCR on the 5' RACE reads; one entry per CDR3 protein. The data hold about 190,000 distinct CDR3 sequences, with approximately 15% observed a single time. Germline V gene lookup returns CDR1 DFQATT and CDR2 SNEGSKA (reference sequence). The CDR3 is 13 residues long. Trimming pared 3 bases from V and 8 bases from J, leaving 16 bases between. General study findings and limits: Within cord blood, abundant beta clonotypes carried fewer insertions, but memory repertoires showed no such trend.

This clonotype was detected a few times. Its antigen is still unknown. These sequences were also reported in another study, on T cells expressing NK-cell markers.

The sequence derives from a woman younger than 30 in good health. The rearrangement joins TRBV20-1 to TRBJ1-2; the D gene is possibly TRBD1 (6 bases). Sample: CD8+ T cells sorted from blood. CDR3 amino acids: CSARGSGAGGYTF. The CDR3 DNA reads TGCAGTGCTAGGGGGTCAGGGGCCGGAGGCTACACCTTC.